Following are 30 T cell receptor beta chains from one sample sequenced in a study of identical twins. One entry per CDR3 protein, called by TCRdb with MiXCR from the 5' RACE reads. The profile shows about 890,000 distinct CDR3 sequences, roughly 12% of them singletons. These data were likewise used in another study, on yellow fever vaccine responses in identical twins.

Sequenced input: PBMCs. These TCRs come from a woman between 18 and 29 years old in good health.

The chain uses TRBV19 and TRBJ2-5; 8 positions match TRBD1. CDR1 and CDR2 from the germline V gene are LNHDA and SQIVND (reference sequence). The CDR3 sequence is 16 residues long. The V gene end was trimmed by 5 bases and the J gene end by 0 bases; junction bases not matched to a gene: 8. The CDR3 coding sequence is TGTGCCAGTAGTTCACCGGGACAGGCCCACCAAGAGACCCAGTACTTC. Its translation: CASSSPGQAHQETQYF.

This clonotype has ten or more counts. The chain is built from TRBV7-8 and TRBJ2-7, with a weak D call TRBD1 (6 bases). The V and J ends lost 1 base and 0 bases respectively, with 10 bases between them. This CDR3 contains 15 residues. Germline V gene sequence: CDR1 SGHVS, CDR2 FQNEAQ. This CDR3 is CASSLGQASSYEQYV. The CDR3 region has the DNA TGTGCCAGCAGCTTAGGACAGGCAAGCTCCTACGAGCAGTACGTC.

This chain links TRBV27 with TRBJ1-4, with TRBD1 as a possible D gene (6 bases). Germline loops: CDR1 MNHEY, CDR2 SMNVEV (reference sequence). CDR3 length: 15 amino acids. Trimming left V 3 bases short and J 7 bases short, with 15 bases between. CDR3 sequence: CASSLGGRAGEKLFF. As DNA, the CDR3 is TGTGCCAGCAGTTTGGGGGGCAGGGCTGGTGAAAAACTGTTTTTT.

The chain employs TRBV20-1 and TRBJ1-4; 9 positions match TRBD1. This CDR3 is 14 amino acids long. Germline V CDR1 and CDR2: DFQATT, SNEGSKA (reference sequence). Trimming removed 5 bases from V and 10 bases from J; junction bases left unmatched: 11. CDR3 loop: CSASTGGLMGKLFF. CDR3 bases: TGCAGTGCTTCCACAGGGGGCTTGATGGGAAAACTGTTTTTT.

The genes are TRBV12-3 or TRBV12-4 and TRBJ2-2; D is uncertain. Deletions cut 8 bases from V and 2 bases from J, with 9 bases between. CDR3 length: 13 amino acids. The CDR3 DNA sequence: TGTGCCAGCCGCGCCCTAAACACCGGGGAGCTGTTTTTT. Protein product: CASRALNTGELFF.

This sequence joins TRBV20-1 and TRBJ1-5; a weak D match, TRBD1 (6 bases). V lost 4 bases and J lost 0, with 10 bases in between. The CDR3 consists of 14 residues. CDR1 DFQATT and CDR2 SNEGSKA come from the germline V gene (reference sequence). The CDR3 region is CSAIAGVSNQPQHF. In DNA form, the CDR3 reads TGCAGTGCTATTGCAGGGGTTAGCAATCAGCCCCAGCATTTT.

This clonotype was detected once. The rearrangement uses TRBV10-3 and TRBJ2-7; 8 bases are shared with TRBD1. V trimming: 6 bases; J trimming: 6 bases; junction bases outside the gene matches: 4. Per germline, CDR1 ENHRY and CDR2 SYGVKD. The CDR3 spans 12 residues. Here the CDR3 reads CAISSGGSEQYF. Here the CDR3 DNA reads TGTGCCATCAGCTCAGGGGGCAGCGAGCAGTACTTC.

The chain carries TRBV20-1 and TRBJ1-5; D is unclear. The CDR3 is made up of 13 amino acids. Germline V lookup: CDR1 DFQATT, CDR2 SNEGSKA (reference sequence). The V gene lost 3 bases and the J gene lost 2 bases, with 8 bases spanning the gap. CDR3 residues: CSASNGGNQPQHF. The CDR3 DNA follows: TGCAGTGCTAGTAACGGTGGCAATCAGCCCCAGCATTTT.

In its sample, this clonotype was seen many times. The chain is built from TRBV7-9 and TRBJ1-6; D remains unclear. The germline gives CDR1 SEHNR, CDR2 FQNEAQ (reference sequence). V shed 4 bases and J shed 6 bases, with 10 bases lying between them. This CDR3 contains 14 residues. The CDR3 coding sequence is TGTGCCAGCAGCTCGAAAGCAGTTAATTCACCCCTCCACTTT. Its translation is CASSSKAVNSPLHF. Full variable domain (remainder filled in from reference TRBV7-9 and TRBJ1-6): DTGVSQNPRHKITKRGQNVTFRCDPISEHNRLYWYRQTLGQGPEFLTYFQNEAQLEKSRLLSDRFSAERPKGSFSTLEIQRTEQGDSAMYLCASSSKAVNSPLHFGNGTRLTVT.

This chain uses TRBV7-7 with TRBJ2-5; unclear D gene. Germline-derived CDR1 and CDR2 are SSHAT and FNYEAQ (reference sequence). There are 15 residues in the CDR3. Trimming took off 5 bases at V and 2 bases at J, with 15 bases between the two ends. The CDR3 nucleotides read TGTGCCAGCAGCCAACCTAAAGGTTTTCAAGAGACCCAGTACTTC. This translates into CASSQPKGFQETQYF.

This clonotype was seen a handful of times. This chain joins TRBV24-1 and TRBJ2-5; 8 nucleotides line up with TRBD1. This CDR3 has 16 amino acids. Germline V gives CDR1 KGHDR, CDR2 SFDVKD. J gave up 4 bases and V 1 base, and 7 bases lay outside the gene matches. CDR3 region: CATSDFRTGFGETQYF. The CDR3 bases are TGTGCCACCAGTGATTTCCGGACAGGGTTTGGAGAGACCCAGTACTTC.

This clonotype came up a few times. The gene calls are TRBV20-1 and TRBJ1-2; D is ambiguous. Germline values: CDR1 DFQATT, CDR2 SNEGSKA (reference sequence). V was cut by 3 bases and J by 4 bases, with 24 bases left in between. This CDR3 region has 17 residues. CDR3 DNA sequence: TGCAGTGCTAGCGTCCGGGCCCAGCCCCCCTACGGCTATGGCTACACCTTC. Its translation is CSASVRAQPPYGYGYTF.

This clonotype was detected a few times. This sequence joins TRBV15 and TRBJ2-1; 13 nucleotides line up with TRBD2. There are 18 residues in the CDR3. V lost 3 bases to trimming and J lost 5 bases; unmatched junction nucleotides: 10. Germline lookup yields CDR1 LNHNV and CDR2 YYDKDF (reference sequence). Here the CDR3 DNA reads TGTGCCACCAGCAGCAAGTACCCGGGGACTAGCGGGAACAATGAGCAGTTCTTC. Protein: CATSSKYPGTSGNNEQFF.

The chain joins TRBV11-1 to TRBJ2-1; D remains unclear. This CDR3 region has 14 residues. The V end was cut by 4 bases, the J end by 5 bases, with 12 bases between. In germline, CDR1 is SGHAT, CDR2 FQDESV (reference sequence). CDR3 sequence (DNA): TGTGCCAGCAGCTCCCCCGGGTCACACAATGAGCAGTTCTTC. As protein: CASSSPGSHNEQFF.

The chain carries TRBV7-7 and TRBJ2-5; tentatively, D is TRBD1 (6 bases). The germline gives CDR1 SSHAT, CDR2 FNYEAQ (reference sequence). This CDR3 contains 15 residues. V lost 5 bases, J lost 2 bases, and 15 bases lay in between. CDR3 sequence (DNA): TGTGCCAGCAGCCCGACAGGAACTCCACAAGAGACCCAGTACTTC. Encoded protein: CASSPTGTPQETQYF.

This clonotype was detected many times. The chain carries TRBV12-3 or TRBV12-4 and TRBJ2-1, with D uncertain. Trimming removed 6 bases from V and 6 bases from J, with 12 bases in between. This CDR3 has 13 residues. The CDR3 is CASSRPFGNEQFF. DNA of the CDR3: TGTGCCAGCAGCAGACCATTCGGCAATGAGCAGTTCTTC.

This clonotype occurred a few times. V and J are TRBV12-3 or TRBV12-4 and TRBJ2-1; possibly TRBD1 or TRBD2 for D (6 bases each). This CDR3 contains 16 residues. Between the trimmed V and J ends, which lost 8 bases and 0 bases, there was a span of 17 bases. This chain's CDR3 is CASGPQGGSSYNEQFF. The CDR3 region has the DNA TGTGCCAGCGGACCCCAAGGGGGGAGCTCCTACAATGAGCAGTTCTTC.

This clonotype appeared many times. The V gene is TRBV10-3, the J gene TRBJ2-7; D tentatively reads TRBD1 or TRBD2 (5 bases each). The V gene lost 8 bases and the J gene lost 4 bases, with 9 bases spanning the gap. The CDR3 consists of 11 residues. Per the germline V gene, CDR1 is ENHRY and CDR2 is SYGVKD. This CDR3 is CAIGWGYEQYV. CDR3 nucleotide sequence: TGTGCCATCGGGTGGGGGTACGAGCAGTACGTC.

In its sample, this clonotype was seen many times. J is TRBJ2-1 and V is TRBV12-3 or TRBV12-4; tentatively, D is TRBD1 (6 bases). The CDR3 is 14 residues long. Trimming took off 6 bases at V and 5 bases at J, with 14 bases between the two ends. The CDR3 sequence is CASRTGQNHNEQFF. The CDR3 DNA reads as TGTGCCAGCAGGACGGGACAAAATCACAATGAGCAGTTCTTC.

In its sample, this clonotype was seen a few times. CDR3 DNA: TGTGCCAGCAAAGGTGGTGAGGGGATCTGGCAGCCCCAGCATTTT. Protein sequence: CASKGGEGIWQPQHF. The chain joins TRBV6-1 to TRBJ1-5; a possible D gene is TRBD1 (5 bases). Trimming took off 7 bases at V and 7 bases at J, with 20 bases between the two ends. The CDR3 loop spans 15 amino acids. The V gene's germline CDR1 is MNHNS and CDR2 SASEGT.

The chain employs TRBV5-1 and TRBJ2-3; no firm D call. The CDR3 runs 15 residues. Trimming cost V 0 bases and J 0 bases, with 8 bases left between them. Germline assignment: CDR1 SGHRS and CDR2 YFSETQ. For the CDR3, the DNA is TGCGCCAGCAGCTTGGCAGTGACTAGCACAGATACGCAGTATTTT. Translated, it gives CASSLAVTSTDTQYF.

In this sample, this clonotype turned up a few times. V usage is TRBV7-2 and J usage is TRBJ2-3; maybe TRBD2 (5 bases). Trimming took off 1 base at V and 1 base at J, with 12 bases between the two ends. The CDR3 contains 16 residues. Looked up from germline, CDR1 is SGHTA and CDR2 is FQGNSA. The CDR3 DNA sequence: TGTGCCAGCAGCTTAGGTGTCCTAGCCCGCACAGATACGCAGTATTTT. Residues: CASSLGVLARTDTQYF.

This clonotype appeared many times. The V and J genes are TRBV7-2 and TRBJ1-1; D possibly corresponds to TRBD1 (6 bases). V lost 5 bases and J 1 base, leaving 14 bases between the germline ends. The CDR3 is made up of 15 amino acids. Germline assignment: CDR1 SGHTA and CDR2 FQGNSA. CDR3 in DNA: TGTGCCAGCAGCACCCTGACAGGACCGAACACTGAAGCTTTCTTT. This sequence encodes CASSTLTGPNTEAFF.

A few counts support this clonotype. V and J are TRBV4-1 and TRBJ2-3, with a possible D match to TRBD2 (5 bases). CDR3 length equals 16 residues. Trimming left V 1 base short and J 5 bases short, with 16 bases between. Germline assignment: CDR1 MGHRA and CDR2 YSYEKL. CDR3 sequence (DNA): TGCGCCAGCAGCCAAGGGGCCCGAGAGGGATTAGATACGCAGTATTTT. It specifies CASSQGAREGLDTQYF.

There are many counts of this clonotype. V and J are TRBV11-3 and TRBJ2-3; 10 bases are shared with TRBD2. The CDR3 has 16 residues. The J segment lost 1 base and the V segment lost 5 bases, leaving 6 bases of the junction unmatched. The germline gives CDR1 SGHNT, CDR2 YENEEA. Here the CDR3 DNA reads TGTGCCAGCAGCCTTCGGACTAGCGGAGGCACAGATACGCAGTATTTT. Protein sequence: CASSLRTSGGTDTQYF.

This clonotype was recorded a few times. The V call is TRBV24-1, the J call TRBJ1-1, with D perhaps TRBD1 (6 bases). CDR3 size: 13 residues. CDR1 is KGHDR and CDR2 is SFDVKD in the germline V gene. Trimming cost V 8 bases and J 1 base, with 10 bases left between them. DNA of the CDR3: TGTGCCACCAAGGGGACACAGAACACTGAAGCTTTCTTT. Amino acid sequence: CATKGTQNTEAFF.

This clonotype has just a few counts. V is TRBV6-5 and J is TRBJ2-3; 10 nucleotides match TRBD1. The junction had 3 bases not matched to a gene; V was cut back by 2 bases and J by 4 bases. Germline V lookup: CDR1 MNHEY, CDR2 SVGAGI. CDR3 length: 15 amino acids. CDR3 sequence (DNA): TGTGCCAGCAGTTACCGGACAGGGGGTCCAGATACGCAGTATTTT. Translation: CASSYRTGGPDTQYF.

The genes are TRBV6-1 and TRBJ2-5, with TRBD1 as a possible D gene (6 bases). V was clipped by 6 bases and J by 4 bases, with 15 bases between them. Germline V gene sequence: CDR1 MNHNS, CDR2 SASEGT. The CDR3 runs 14 residues. The chain's CDR3 is CASRQGQLGETQYF. As DNA, the CDR3 is TGTGCCAGCAGACAGGGTCAGTTGGGAGAGACCCAGTACTTC.

The chain joins TRBV10-3 to TRBJ2-7; maybe TRBD2 (6 bases). CDR1 is ENHRY and CDR2 is SYGVKD in the germline V gene. The V end lost 3 bases, the J end lost 5 bases, and 14 bases lay between the germline ends. The CDR3 is 14 amino acids. The CDR3 DNA follows: TGTGCCATCAGTGATCGGGGGTTCGGAGACGAGCAGTACGTC. Translation gives CAISDRGFGDEQYV.

This clonotype was seen only a few times. The chain combines TRBV12-3 or TRBV12-4 with TRBJ2-1, with 8 bases fitting TRBD2. V lost 6 bases to trimming and J lost 6 bases; unmatched junction nucleotides: 7. This CDR3 has 14 residues. DNA for the CDR3: TGTGCCAGCAGCTCAGGGACTAGTCGCAATGAGCAGTTCTTC. Protein product: CASSSGTSRNEQFF.